A single sample is the source of the 3 T cell receptor beta chains below, sequenced in a study of CD8+ T cells in alopecia areata. The treatment is: oral pan-JAK inhibitor, 5-10 mg twice daily. Extracted from the samples, RNA was reverse transcribed into cDNA to serve as the sequencing template. Sequenced by immunoSEQ multiplex PCR; TCRdb stores in-frame clones only, minus some. This sample has about 210,000 clones, with approximately 72% found just once. The sequencing used CD4+ T cells sorted from blood, collected between weeks 43 and 45, from a patient treated with tofacitinib. The receptors here all came from a human donor with alopecia areata.

There are a few counts of this clone. The chain carries TRBV29-1 and TRBJ2-1; 7 bases are shared with TRBD2. This CDR3 spans 13 amino acids. Unmatched junction bases numbered 3, after V lost 7 bases and J lost 0 bases. Germline V gene data show CDR1 as SQVTM and CDR2 as ANQGSEA. CDR3 in amino acids: CSGGGSSYNEQFF. Written as DNA, the CDR3 is TGCAGCGGCGGGGGTTCCTCCTACAATGAGCAGTTCTTC.

The chain has TRBV5-1 and TRBJ2-2; 12 bases match TRBD1. The length of the CDR3 is 16 residues. Trimming removed 4 bases from V and 5 bases from J; junction bases left unmatched: 6. Germline CDR1 reads SGHRS; CDR2 reads YFSETQ. The CDR3 loop is CASSPGQGAGTGELFF. CDR3 DNA: TGCGCCAGCAGCCCGGGACAGGGGGCAGGAACCGGGGAGCTGTTTTTT. The complete variable domain, with remaining parts taken from reference TRBV5-1 and TRBJ2-2, reads KAGVTQTPRYLIKTRGQQVTLSCSPISGHRSVSWYQQTPGQGLQFLFEYFSETQRNKGNFPGRFSGRQFSNSRSEMNVSTLELGDSALYLCASSPGQGAGTGELFFGEGSRLTVL.

The chain joins TRBV7-2 to TRBJ2-4; no reliable D call. The CDR3 is 14 amino acids. From germline, CDR1 is SGHTA and CDR2 FQGNSA. V dropped 0 bases and J dropped 1 base, with 4 bases sitting between them. The CDR3 reads CASSLAEAKNIQYF. CDR3 DNA: TGTGCCAGCAGCTTAGCGGAGGCCAAAAACATTCAGTACTTC.